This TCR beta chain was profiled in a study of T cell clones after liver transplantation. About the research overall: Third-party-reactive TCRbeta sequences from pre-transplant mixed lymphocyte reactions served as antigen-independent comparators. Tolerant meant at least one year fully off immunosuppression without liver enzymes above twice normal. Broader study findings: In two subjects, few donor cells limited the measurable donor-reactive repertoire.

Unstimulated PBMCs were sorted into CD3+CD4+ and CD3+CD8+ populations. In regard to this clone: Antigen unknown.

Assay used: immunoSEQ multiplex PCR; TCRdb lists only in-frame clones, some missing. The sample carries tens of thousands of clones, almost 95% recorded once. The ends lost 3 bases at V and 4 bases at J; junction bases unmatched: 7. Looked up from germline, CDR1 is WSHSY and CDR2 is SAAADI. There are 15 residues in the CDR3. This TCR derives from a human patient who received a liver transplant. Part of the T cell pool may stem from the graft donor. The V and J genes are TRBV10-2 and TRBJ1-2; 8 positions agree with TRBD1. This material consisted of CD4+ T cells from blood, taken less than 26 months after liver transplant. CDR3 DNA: TGCGCCAGCAGTGACCCAGGGGGCGCGGGCTATGGCTACACCTTC. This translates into CASSDPGGAGYGYTF.